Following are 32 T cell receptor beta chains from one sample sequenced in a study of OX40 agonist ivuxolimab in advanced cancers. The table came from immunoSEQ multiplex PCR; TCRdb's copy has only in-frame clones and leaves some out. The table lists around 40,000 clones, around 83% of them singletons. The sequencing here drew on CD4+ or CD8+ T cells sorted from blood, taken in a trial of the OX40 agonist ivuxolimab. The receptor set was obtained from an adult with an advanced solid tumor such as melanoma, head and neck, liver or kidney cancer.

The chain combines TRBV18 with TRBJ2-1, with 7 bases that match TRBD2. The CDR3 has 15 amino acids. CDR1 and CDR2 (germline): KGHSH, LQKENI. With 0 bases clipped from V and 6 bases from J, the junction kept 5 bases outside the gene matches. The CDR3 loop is CASSPPAGYGNEQFF. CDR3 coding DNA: TGTGCCAGCTCACCACCAGCGGGATATGGCAATGAGCAGTTCTTC.

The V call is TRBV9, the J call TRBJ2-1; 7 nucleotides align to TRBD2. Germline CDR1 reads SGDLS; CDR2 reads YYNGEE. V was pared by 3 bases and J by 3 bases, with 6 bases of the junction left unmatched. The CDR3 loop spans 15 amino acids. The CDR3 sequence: CASSAPGLLYNEQFF. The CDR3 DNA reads TGTGCCAGCAGCGCACCGGGACTACTCTACAATGAGCAGTTCTTC.

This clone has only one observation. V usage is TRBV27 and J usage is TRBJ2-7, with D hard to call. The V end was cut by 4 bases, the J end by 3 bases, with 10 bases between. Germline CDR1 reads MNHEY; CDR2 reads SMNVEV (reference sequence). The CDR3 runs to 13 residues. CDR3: CASSSVNFYEQYF. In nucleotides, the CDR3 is TGTGCCAGCAGTTCTGTAAACTTCTACGAGCAGTACTTC.

This CDR3 reads CASSSPGQGLNTEAFF. CDR3 nucleotides: TGTGCCAGCAGTTCCCCGGGACAGGGCTTGAACACTGAAGCTTTCTTT. The chain combines TRBV28 with TRBJ1-1; 9 nucleotides agree with TRBD1. CDR3 length equals 16 residues. J was trimmed by 0 bases and V by 4 bases; bases with no gene match: 6. Looked up from germline, CDR1 is MDHEN and CDR2 is SYDVKM.

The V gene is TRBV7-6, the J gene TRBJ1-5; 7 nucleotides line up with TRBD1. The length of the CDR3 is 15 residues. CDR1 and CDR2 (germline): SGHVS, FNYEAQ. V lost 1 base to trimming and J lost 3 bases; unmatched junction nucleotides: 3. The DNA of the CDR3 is TGTGCCAGCAGCTTAGGGACAGGTTACAATCAGCCCCAGCATTTT. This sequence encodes CASSLGTGYNQPQHF.

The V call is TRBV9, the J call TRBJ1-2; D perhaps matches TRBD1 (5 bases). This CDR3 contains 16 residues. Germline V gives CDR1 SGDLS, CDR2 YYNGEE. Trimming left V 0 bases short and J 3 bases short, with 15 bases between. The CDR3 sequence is CASSVASGLTDYGYTF. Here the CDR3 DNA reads TGTGCCAGCAGCGTAGCTTCGGGACTTACTGACTATGGCTACACCTTC.

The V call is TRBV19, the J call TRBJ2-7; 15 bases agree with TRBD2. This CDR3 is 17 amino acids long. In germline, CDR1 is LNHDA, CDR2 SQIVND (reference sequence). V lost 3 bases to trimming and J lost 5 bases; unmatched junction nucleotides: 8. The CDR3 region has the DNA TGTGCCAGTAGTATCCAGGGACTAGCGGGAGGACCCCACGAGCAGTACTTC. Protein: CASSIQGLAGGPHEQYF.

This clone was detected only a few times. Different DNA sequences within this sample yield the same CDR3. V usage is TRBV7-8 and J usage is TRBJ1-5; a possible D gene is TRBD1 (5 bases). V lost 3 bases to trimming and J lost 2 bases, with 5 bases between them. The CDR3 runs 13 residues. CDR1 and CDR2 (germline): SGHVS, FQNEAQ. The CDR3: CASSLGRNQPQHF. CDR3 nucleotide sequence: TGTGCCAGCAGCTTGGGGCGCAATCAGCCCCAGCATTTT. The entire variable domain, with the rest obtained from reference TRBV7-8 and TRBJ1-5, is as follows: GAGVSQSPRYKVAKRGQDVALRCDPISGHVSLFWYQQALGQGPEFLTYFQNEAQLDKSGLPSDRFFAERPEGSVSTLKIQRTQQEDSAVYLCASSLGRNQPQHFGDGTRLSIL.

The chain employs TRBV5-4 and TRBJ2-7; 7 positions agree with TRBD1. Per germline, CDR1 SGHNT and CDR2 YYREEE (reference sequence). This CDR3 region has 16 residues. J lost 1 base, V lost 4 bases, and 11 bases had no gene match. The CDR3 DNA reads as TGTGCCAGCAGCCAAGATCCGGGACAGATATCCTACGAGCAGTACTTC. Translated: CASSQDPGQISYEQYF.

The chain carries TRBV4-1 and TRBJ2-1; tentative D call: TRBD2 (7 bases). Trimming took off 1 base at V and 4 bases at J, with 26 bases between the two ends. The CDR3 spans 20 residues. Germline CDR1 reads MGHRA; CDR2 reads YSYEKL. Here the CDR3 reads CASSQGAAGVVKGGYNEQFF. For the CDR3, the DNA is TGCGCCAGCAGCCAAGGGGCGGCGGGAGTCGTCAAGGGGGGATACAATGAGCAGTTCTTC.

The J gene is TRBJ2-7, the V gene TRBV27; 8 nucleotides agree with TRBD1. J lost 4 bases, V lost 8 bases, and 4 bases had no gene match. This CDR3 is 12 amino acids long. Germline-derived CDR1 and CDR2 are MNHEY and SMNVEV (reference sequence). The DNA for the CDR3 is TGTGCCAGCGGACAGGGTCCATACGAGCAGTACTTC. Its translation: CASGQGPYEQYF.

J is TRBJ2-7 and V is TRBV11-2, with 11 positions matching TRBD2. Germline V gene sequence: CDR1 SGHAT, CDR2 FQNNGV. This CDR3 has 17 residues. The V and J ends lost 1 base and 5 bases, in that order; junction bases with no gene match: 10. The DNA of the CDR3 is TGTGCCAGCAGCTTAGGACTAGCGGGGATAAAGCCCGACGAGCAGTACTTC. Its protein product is CASSLGLAGIKPDEQYF.

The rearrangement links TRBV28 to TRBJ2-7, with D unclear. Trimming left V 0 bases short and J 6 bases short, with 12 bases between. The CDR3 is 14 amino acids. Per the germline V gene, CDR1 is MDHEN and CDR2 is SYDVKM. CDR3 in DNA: TGTGCCAGCAGTTTATGGGGCCAATCGGGCGAGCAGTACTTC. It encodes CASSLWGQSGEQYF.

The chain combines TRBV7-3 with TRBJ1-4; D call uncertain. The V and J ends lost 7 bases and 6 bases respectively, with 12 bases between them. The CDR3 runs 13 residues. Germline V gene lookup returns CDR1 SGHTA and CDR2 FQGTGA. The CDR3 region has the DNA TGTGCCAGCAAATTGGTCGGGGATGAAAAACTGTTTTTT. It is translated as CASKLVGDEKLFF.

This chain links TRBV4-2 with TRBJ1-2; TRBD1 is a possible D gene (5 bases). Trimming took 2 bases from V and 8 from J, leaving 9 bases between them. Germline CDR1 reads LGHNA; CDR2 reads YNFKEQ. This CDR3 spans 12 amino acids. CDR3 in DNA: TGTGCCAGCAGCCAAAAGACAGACGGCTACACCTTC. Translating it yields CASSQKTDGYTF.

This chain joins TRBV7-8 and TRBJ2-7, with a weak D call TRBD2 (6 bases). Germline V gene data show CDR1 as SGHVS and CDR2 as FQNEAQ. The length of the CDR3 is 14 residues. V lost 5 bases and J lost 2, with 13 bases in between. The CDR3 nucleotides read TGTGCCAGCAGCCAACCGGAGCGGGCCTACGAGCAGTACTTC. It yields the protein CASSQPERAYEQYF.

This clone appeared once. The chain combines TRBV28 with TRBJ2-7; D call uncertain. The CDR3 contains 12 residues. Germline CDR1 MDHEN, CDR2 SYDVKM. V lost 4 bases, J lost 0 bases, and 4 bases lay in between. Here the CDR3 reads CASSYASYEQYF. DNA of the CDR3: TGTGCCAGCAGTTATGCCTCCTACGAGCAGTACTTC.

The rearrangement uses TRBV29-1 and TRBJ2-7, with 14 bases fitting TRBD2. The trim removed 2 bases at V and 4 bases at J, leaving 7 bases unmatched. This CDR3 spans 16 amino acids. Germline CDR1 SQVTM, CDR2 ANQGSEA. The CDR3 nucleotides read TGCAGCGTTGAAACCCTGACTAGCGGGAGGGTGTACGAGCAGTACTTC. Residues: CSVETLTSGRVYEQYF.

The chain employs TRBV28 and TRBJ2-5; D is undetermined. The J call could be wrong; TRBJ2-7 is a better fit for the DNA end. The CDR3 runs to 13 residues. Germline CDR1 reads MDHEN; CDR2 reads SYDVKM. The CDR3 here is CASSLTVSYEQYF. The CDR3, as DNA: TGTGCCAGCAGTTTGACGGTCTCCTACGAGCAGTACTTC.

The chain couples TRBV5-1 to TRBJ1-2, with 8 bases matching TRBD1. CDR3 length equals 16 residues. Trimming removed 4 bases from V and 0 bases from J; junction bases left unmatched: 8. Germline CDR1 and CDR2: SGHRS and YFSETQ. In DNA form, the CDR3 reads TGCGCCAGCAGCCCCGGTGGGACAGGCGCTAACTATGGCTACACCTTC. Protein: CASSPGGTGANYGYTF.

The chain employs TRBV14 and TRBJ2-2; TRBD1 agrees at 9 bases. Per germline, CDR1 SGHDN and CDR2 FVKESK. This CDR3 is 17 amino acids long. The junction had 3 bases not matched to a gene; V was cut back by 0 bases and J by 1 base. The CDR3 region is CASSQDGTGWNTGELFF. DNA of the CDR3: TGTGCCAGCAGCCAAGATGGGACAGGGTGGAACACCGGGGAGCTGTTTTTT.

For the CDR3, the DNA is TGTGCCAGCAGCTTGGGGGCGCTTACCTACAATGAGCAGTTCTTC. It specifies CASSLGALTYNEQFF. The chain uses TRBV5-6 and TRBJ2-1; D gene uncertain. Germline V gene lookup returns CDR1 SGHDT and CDR2 YYEEEE. This CDR3 region has 15 residues. Trimming took 0 bases from V and 2 from J, leaving 9 bases between them.

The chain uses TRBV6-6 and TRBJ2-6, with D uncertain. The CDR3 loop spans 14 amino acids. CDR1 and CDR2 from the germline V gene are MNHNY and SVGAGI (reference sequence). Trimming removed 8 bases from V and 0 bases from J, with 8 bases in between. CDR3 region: CASFDNSGANVLTF. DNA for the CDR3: TGTGCCAGCTTTGACAACTCTGGGGCCAACGTCCTGACTTTC.

CDR3 region: CASSQTLTRGQGSPLHF. The CDR3 bases are TGTGCCAGCAGCCAAACCCTCACCAGGGGGCAAGGTTCACCCCTCCACTTT. The rearrangement joins TRBV5-6 to TRBJ1-6; 8 bases align to TRBD1. Germline CDR1 is SGHDT and CDR2 is YYEEEE. V lost 4 bases to trimming and J lost 9 bases; unmatched junction nucleotides: 15. CDR3 length: 17 residues.

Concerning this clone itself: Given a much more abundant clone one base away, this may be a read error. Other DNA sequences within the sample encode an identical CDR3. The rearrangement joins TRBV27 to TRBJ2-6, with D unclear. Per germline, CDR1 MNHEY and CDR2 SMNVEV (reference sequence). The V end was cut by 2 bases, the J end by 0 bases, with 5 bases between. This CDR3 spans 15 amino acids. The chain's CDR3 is CASSLQYSGANVLTF. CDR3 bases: TGTGCCAGCAGTTTACAATACTCTGGGGCCAACGTCCTGACTTTC.

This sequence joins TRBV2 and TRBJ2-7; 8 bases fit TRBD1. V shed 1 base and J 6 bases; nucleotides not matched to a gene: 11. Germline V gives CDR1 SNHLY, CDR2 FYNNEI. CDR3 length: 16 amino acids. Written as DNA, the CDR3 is TGTGCCAGCAGTGAAGGTGGAGGGACAGGTACCGGCGAGCAGTACTTC. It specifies CASSEGGGTGTGEQYF.

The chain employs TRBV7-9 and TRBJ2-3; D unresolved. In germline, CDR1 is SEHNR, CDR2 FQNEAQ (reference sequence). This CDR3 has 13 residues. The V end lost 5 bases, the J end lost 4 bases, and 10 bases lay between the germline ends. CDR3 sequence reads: CASSVGGADTQYF. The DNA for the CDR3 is TGTGCCAGCAGCGTCGGTGGGGCAGATACGCAGTATTTT.

The CDR3: CASSLAWTGSTDTQYF. In DNA form, the CDR3 reads TGTGCCAGCAGCTTGGCCTGGACAGGTAGCACAGATACGCAGTATTTT. The rearrangement uses TRBV5-6 and TRBJ2-3; 7 bases match TRBD1. Per the germline V gene, CDR1 is SGHDT and CDR2 is YYEEEE. V gave up 0 bases and J gave up 0 bases; unmatched junction bases: 4. The CDR3 has 16 amino acids.

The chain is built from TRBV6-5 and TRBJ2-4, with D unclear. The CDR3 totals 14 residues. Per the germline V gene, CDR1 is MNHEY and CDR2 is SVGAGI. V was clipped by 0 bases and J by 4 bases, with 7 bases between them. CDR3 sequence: CASSYSAGKNIQYF. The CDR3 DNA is TGTGCCAGCAGTTACTCGGCCGGGAAAAACATTCAGTACTTC.

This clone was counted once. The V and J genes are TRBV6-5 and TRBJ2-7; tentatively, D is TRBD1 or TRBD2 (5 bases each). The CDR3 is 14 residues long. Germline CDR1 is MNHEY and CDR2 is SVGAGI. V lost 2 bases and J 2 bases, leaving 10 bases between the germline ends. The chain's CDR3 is CASSYRDGPYEQYF. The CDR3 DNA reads TGTGCCAGCAGTTACCGGGACGGACCCTACGAGCAGTACTTC.

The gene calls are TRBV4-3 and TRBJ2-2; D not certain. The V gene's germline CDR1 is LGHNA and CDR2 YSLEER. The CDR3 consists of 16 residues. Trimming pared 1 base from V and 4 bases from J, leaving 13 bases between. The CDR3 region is CASSQVLISGTGELFF. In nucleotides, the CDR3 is TGCGCCAGCAGCCAAGTGTTAATCTCGGGCACCGGGGAGCTGTTTTTT.

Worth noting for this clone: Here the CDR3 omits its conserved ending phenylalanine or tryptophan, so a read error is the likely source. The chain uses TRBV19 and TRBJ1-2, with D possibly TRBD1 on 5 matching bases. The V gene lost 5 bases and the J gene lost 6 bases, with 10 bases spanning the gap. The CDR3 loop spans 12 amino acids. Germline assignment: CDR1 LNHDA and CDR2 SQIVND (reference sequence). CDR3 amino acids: CASSAWGDGYTL. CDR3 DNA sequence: TGTGCCAGTAGTGCATGGGGCGATGGCTACACCCTC.